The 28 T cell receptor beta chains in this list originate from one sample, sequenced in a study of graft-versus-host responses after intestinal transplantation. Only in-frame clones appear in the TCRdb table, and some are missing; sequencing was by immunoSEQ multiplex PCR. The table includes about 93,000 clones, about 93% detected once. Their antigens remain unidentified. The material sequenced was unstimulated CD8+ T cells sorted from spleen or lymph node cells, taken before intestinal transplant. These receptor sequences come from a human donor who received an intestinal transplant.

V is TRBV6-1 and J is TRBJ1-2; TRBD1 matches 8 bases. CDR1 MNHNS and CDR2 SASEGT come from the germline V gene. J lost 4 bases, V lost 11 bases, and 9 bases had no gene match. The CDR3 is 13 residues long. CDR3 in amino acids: CACHRTGGYGYTF. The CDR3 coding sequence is TGTGCCTGCCACAGAACAGGGGGCTATGGCTACACCTTC.

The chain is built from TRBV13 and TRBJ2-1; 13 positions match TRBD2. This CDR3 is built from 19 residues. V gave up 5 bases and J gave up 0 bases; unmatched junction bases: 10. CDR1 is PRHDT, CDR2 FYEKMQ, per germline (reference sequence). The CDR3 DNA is TGTGCCAGCAGCGGAACGGGACTAGCGGGGCCGAGCTCCTACAATGAGCAGTTCTTC. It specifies CASSGTGLAGPSSYNEQFF.

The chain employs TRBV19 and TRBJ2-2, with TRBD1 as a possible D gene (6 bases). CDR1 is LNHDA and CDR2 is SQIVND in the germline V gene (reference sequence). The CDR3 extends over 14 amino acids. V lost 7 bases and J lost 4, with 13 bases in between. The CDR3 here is CASTTGQSTGELFF. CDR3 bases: TGTGCCAGTACTACAGGACAGAGCACCGGGGAGCTGTTTTTT. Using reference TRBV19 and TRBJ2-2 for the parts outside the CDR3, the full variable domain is DGGITQSPKYLFRKEGQNVTLSCEQNLNHDAMYWYRQDPGQGLRLIYYSQIVNDFQKGDIAEGYSVSREKKESFPLTVTSAQKNPTAFYLCASTTGQSTGELFFGEGSRLTVL.

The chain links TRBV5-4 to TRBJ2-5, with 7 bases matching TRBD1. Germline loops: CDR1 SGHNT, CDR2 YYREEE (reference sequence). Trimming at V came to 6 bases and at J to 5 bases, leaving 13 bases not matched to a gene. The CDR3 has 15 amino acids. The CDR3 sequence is CASTLMYDRAETQYF. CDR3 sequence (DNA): TGTGCCAGCACCCTAATGTACGACAGGGCGGAGACCCAGTACTTC.

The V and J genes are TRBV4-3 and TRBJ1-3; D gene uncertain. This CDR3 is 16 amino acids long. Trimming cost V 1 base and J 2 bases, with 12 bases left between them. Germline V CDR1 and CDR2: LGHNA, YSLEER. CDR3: CASSQAPGVPGNTIYF. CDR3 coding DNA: TGCGCCAGCAGCCAAGCCCCCGGGGTGCCTGGAAACACCATATATTTT.

The chain's CDR3 is CASSTGLAEYNEQFF. The CDR3 DNA sequence: TGTGCCAGCAGCACAGGACTAGCGGAATACAATGAGCAGTTCTTC. V is TRBV14 and J is TRBJ2-1; 10 bases fit TRBD2. Germline V lookup: CDR1 SGHDN, CDR2 FVKESK. V gave up 5 bases and J gave up 4 bases; unmatched junction bases: 5. The CDR3 is 15 amino acids.

The CDR3 nucleotides read TGTGCCAGCAGCTGGATGGGAGGGGGAATGGACATTCAGTACTTC. Translating it yields CASSWMGGGMDIQYF. This chain uses TRBV5-4 with TRBJ2-4, with a weak D call TRBD2 (7 bases). The CDR3 has 15 residues. Germline-derived CDR1 and CDR2 are SGHNT and YYREEE (reference sequence). V was shortened by 3 bases and J by 8 bases, with 18 bases between the two germline ends.

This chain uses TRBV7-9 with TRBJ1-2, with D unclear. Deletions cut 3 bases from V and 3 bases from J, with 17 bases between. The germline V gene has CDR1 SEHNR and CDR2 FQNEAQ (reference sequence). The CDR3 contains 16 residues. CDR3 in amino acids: CASSFPGSGWYYGYTF. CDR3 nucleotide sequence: TGTGCCAGCAGCTTTCCCGGGTCTGGGTGGTACTATGGCTACACCTTC.

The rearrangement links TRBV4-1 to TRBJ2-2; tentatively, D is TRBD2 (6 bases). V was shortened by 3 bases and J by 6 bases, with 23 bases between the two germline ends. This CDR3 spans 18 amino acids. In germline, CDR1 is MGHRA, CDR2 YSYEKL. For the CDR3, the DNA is TGCGCCAGCAGCCATTATACCCCCCGGGACGGGGGTCCCGGGGAGCTGTTTTTT. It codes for CASSHYTPRDGGPGELFF.

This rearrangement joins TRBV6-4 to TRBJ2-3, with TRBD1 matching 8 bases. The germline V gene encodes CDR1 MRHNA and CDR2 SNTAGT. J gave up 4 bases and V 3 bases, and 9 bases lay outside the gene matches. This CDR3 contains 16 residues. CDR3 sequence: CASSDLPTGAADTQYF. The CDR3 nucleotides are TGTGCCAGCAGTGATCTCCCGACAGGGGCGGCAGATACGCAGTATTTT.

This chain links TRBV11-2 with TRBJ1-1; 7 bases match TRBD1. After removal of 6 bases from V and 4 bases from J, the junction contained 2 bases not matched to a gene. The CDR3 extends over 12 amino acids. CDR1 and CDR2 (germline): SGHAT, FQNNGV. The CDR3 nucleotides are TGTGCCAGCAGGGGACAGTCCACTGAAGCTTTCTTT. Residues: CASRGQSTEAFF.

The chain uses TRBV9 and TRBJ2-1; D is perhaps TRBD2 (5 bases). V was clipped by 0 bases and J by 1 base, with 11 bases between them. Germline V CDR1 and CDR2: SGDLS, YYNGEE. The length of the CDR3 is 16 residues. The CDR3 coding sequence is TGTGCCAGCAGCGTAGAAAGAAGAGGGTCCTACAATGAGCAGTTCTTC. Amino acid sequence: CASSVERRGSYNEQFF.

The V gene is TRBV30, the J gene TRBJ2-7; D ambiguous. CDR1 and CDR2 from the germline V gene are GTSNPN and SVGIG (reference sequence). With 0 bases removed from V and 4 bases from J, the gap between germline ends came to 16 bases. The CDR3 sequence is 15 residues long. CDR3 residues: CAWSVRIDSYYEQYF. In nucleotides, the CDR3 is TGTGCCTGGAGTGTACGGATCGACTCCTATTACGAGCAGTACTTC.

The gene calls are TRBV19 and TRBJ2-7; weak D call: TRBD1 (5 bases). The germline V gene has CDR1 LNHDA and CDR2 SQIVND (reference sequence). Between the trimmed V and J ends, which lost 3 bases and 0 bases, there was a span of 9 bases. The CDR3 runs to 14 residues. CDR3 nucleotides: TGTGCCAGTAGTATCGCAGGGAACTCCTACGAGCAGTACTTC. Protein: CASSIAGNSYEQYF.

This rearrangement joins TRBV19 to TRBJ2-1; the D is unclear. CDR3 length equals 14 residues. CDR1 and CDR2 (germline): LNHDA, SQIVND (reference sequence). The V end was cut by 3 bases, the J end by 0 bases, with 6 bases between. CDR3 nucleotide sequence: TGTGCCAGTAGTATGCTAGGCTCCTACAATGAGCAGTTCTTC. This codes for CASSMLGSYNEQFF.

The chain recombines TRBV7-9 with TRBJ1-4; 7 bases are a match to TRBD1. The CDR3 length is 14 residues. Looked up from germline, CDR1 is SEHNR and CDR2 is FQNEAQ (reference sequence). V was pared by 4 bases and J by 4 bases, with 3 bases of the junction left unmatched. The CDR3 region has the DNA TGTGCCAGCAGCTCGACAGGGCTTAATGAAAAACTGTTTTTT. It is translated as CASSSTGLNEKLFF.

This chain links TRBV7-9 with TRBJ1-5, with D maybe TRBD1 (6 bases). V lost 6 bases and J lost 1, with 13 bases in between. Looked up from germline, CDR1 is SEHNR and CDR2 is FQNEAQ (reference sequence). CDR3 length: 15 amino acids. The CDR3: CASSQQGSSNQPQHF. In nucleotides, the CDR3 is TGTGCCAGCAGTCAACAGGGATCCAGCAATCAGCCCCAGCATTTT. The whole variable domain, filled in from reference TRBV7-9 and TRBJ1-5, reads DTGVSQNPRHKITKRGQNVTFRCDPISEHNRLYWYRQTLGQGPEFLTYFQNEAQLEKSRLLSDRFSAERPKGSFSTLEIQRTEQGDSAMYLCASSQQGSSNQPQHFGDGTRLSIL.

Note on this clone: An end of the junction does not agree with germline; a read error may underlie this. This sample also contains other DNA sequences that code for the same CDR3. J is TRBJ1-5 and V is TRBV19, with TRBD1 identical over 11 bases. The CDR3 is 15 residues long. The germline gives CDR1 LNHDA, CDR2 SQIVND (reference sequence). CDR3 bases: TGTGCCAGTAGCATAGGGACAGGGGGTAATCAGCCCCAGCATTTT. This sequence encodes CASSIGTGGNQPQHF. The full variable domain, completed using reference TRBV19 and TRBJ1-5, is DGGITQSPKYLFRKEGQNVTLSCEQNLNHDAMYWYRQDPGQGLRLIYYSQIVNDFQKGDIAEGYSVSREKKESFPLTVTSAQKNPTAFYLCASSIGTGGNQPQHFGDGTRLSIL.

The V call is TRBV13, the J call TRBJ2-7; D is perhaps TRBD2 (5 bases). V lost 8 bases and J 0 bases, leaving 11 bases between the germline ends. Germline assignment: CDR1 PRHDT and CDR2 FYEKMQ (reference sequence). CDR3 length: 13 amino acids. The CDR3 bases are TGTGCCAGCGGCCCGGGAAGCTCCTACGAGCAGTACTTC. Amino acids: CASGPGSSYEQYF.

CDR3 bases: TGTGCCAGTAGCCGGGACAGGGCCTACGAGCAGTACTTC. Encoded protein: CASSRDRAYEQYF. V is TRBV19 and J is TRBJ2-7, with TRBD1 matching 9 bases. Germline CDR1 LNHDA, CDR2 SQIVND (reference sequence). The ends lost 6 bases at V and 2 bases at J; junction bases unmatched: 2. CDR3 length equals 13 residues.

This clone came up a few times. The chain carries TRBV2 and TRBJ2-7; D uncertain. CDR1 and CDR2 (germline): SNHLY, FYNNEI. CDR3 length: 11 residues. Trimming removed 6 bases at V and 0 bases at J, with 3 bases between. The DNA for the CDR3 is TGTGCCAGCAGGAGCTCCTACGAGCAGTACTTC. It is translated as CASRSSYEQYF.

The CDR3 bases are TGCGCCAGCAGCCAAAACGACTGGGACAATGAGCAGTTCTTC. This translates into CASSQNDWDNEQFF. The chain is built from TRBV4-1 and TRBJ2-1; no firm D call. V was cut by 2 bases and J by 5 bases, with 10 bases left in between. The CDR3 is 14 amino acids. The V gene's germline CDR1 is MGHRA and CDR2 YSYEKL.

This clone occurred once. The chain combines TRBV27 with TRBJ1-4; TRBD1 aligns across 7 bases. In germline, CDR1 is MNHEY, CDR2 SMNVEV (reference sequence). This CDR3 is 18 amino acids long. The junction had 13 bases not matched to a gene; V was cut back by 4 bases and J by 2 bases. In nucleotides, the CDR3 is TGTGCCAGCAGTTCAGGACAGGAGACTTATCAGACTAATGAAAAACTGTTTTTT. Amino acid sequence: CASSSGQETYQTNEKLFF.

Here the CDR3 DNA reads TGTGCCAGTAGTATTTGGAGCTCCTATAATTCACCCCTCCACTTT. It is translated as CASSIWSSYNSPLHF. The chain joins TRBV19 to TRBJ1-6; D gene uncertain. Germline V gives CDR1 LNHDA, CDR2 SQIVND (reference sequence). The V end was cut by 3 bases, the J end by 0 bases, with 6 bases between. This CDR3 contains 15 residues.

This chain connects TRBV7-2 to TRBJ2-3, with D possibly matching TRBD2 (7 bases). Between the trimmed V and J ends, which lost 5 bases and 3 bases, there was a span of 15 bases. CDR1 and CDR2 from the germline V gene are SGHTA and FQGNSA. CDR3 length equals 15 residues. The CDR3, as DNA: TGTGCCAGCAGCCTGAGAGGGGGGGTAACAGATACGCAGTATTTT. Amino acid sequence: CASSLRGGVTDTQYF.

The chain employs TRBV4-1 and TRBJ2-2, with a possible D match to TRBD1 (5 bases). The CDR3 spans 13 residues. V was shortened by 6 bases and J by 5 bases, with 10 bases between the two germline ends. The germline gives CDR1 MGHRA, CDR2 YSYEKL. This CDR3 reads CASRPQGTGELFF. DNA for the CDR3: TGCGCCAGCAGACCCCAGGGAACCGGGGAGCTGTTTTTT.

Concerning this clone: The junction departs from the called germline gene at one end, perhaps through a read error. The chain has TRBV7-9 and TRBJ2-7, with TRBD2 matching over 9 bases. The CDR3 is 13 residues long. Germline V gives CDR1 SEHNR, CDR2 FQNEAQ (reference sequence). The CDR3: CASSLAGLYEQYF. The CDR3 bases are TGTGCCAGCAGCCTAGCGGGACTCTACGAGCAGTACTTC.

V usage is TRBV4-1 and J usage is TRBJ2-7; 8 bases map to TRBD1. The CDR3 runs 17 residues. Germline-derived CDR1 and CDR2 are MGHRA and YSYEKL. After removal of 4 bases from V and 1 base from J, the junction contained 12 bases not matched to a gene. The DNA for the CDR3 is TGCGCCAGCAGCCGAGAAGAATCCGGGACAGGATCCTACGAGCAGTACTTC. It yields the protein CASSREESGTGSYEQYF.